The source of this T cell receptor beta chain is a study of shared clonotypes between healthy human individuals. Study conclusions and caveats: Measured sharing among donors was expected to vary with sequencing depth. Between a handful of donors, naive CD4 clonotypes were shared at a level of about 5%. When compared with the clonotypes that were shared by all four sorted-subset donors, the non-shared clonotypes turned out to have lower generation probabilities.

Only in-frame clones appear in the TCRdb table, and some are missing; sequencing was by immunoSEQ multiplex PCR. The sample has nearly 750,000 clones, 55% to 75% seen once. About this clone: No antigen is known for it.

The sequence came from a woman in her twenties or thirties in good health. The sequencing input was memory CD4+ T cells sorted from blood. The sample's subset: CD45RA-negative fraction.

The CDR3 reads CASSGQGVWTGELFF. Here the CDR3 DNA reads TGTGCCAGTAGTGGACAGGGGGTGTGGACCGGGGAGCTGTTTTTT. This chain connects TRBV19 to TRBJ2-2; 10 bases map to TRBD1. The germline CDR1 and CDR2 sequences are LNHDA and SQIVND (reference sequence). V lost 5 bases, J lost 5 bases, and 5 bases stayed unmatched. The CDR3 totals 15 residues.